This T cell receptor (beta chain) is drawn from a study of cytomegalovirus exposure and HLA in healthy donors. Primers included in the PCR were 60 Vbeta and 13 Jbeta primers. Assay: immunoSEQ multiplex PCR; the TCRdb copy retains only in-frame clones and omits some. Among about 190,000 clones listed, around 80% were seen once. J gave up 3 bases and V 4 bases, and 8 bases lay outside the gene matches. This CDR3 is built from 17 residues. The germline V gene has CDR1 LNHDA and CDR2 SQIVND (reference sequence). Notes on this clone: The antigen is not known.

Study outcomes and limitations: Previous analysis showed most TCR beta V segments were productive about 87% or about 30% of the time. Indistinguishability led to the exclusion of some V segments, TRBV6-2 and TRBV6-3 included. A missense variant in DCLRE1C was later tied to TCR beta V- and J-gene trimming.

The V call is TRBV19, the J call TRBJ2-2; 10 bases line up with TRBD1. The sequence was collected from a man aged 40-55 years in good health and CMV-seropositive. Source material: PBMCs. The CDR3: CASSTTPGTGDTGELFF. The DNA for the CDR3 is TGTGCCAGTAGTACGACTCCCGGGACAGGGGACACCGGGGAGCTGTTTTTT. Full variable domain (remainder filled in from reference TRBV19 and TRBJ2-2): DGGITQSPKYLFRKEGQNVTLSCEQNLNHDAMYWYRQDPGQGLRLIYYSQIVNDFQKGDIAEGYSVSREKKESFPLTVTSAQKNPTAFYLCASSTTPGTGDTGELFFGEGSRLTVL.